The TCR beta chain under discussion was sequenced for a study of cytomegalovirus exposure and HLA in healthy donors. Across the study: An analysis done earlier identified almost 120 million unique TCR beta sequences from 190 million or so T cells.

In the case of this clone: Its antigen is still unknown.

The study's findings and limits: Analysis was performed later, and it showed HLA-associated TCR beta chains to be more clonally expanded than equally common others.

PCR was performed using 60 Vbeta and 13 Jbeta primers. Method: immunoSEQ multiplex PCR; TCRdb's copy keeps in-frame clones and lacks some. The repertoire has 250,000 to 300,000 clones, about 93% of them found once; the top ten carry about 1.7%. The germline CDR1 and CDR2 sequences are SGHVS and FQNEAQ. The CDR3 has 14 residues. V lost 1 base and J lost 0, with 5 bases in between. Donors sampled were nominally healthy, though unrecorded immune exposures were likely. The chain combines TRBV7-8 with TRBJ2-3, with unresolved D. The clonotype comes from a girl aged 2-9 years in good health and CMV-seronegative. The source material was PBMCs. CDR3 sequence (DNA): TGTGCCAGCAGCTTAGACATAAGCACAGATACGCAGTATTTT. As protein: CASSLDISTDTQYF.